The 29 T cell receptor beta chains listed next were all sequenced from one sample in a study of human T cells and chemical hapten exposure. Researchers extracted total RNA from unfractionated whole blood. TCRdb passed the 5' RACE reads through MiXCR, listing each CDR3 protein once. The repertoire consists of 130,000 or so distinct CDR3 sequences, with around 4.4% occurring once and the leading ten covering roughly 1.4%. These TCRs come from a female donor in good health.

Many counts were recorded for this clonotype. J is TRBJ1-5 and V is TRBV2; no firm D call. This CDR3 region has 13 residues. The V gene's germline CDR1 is SNHLY and CDR2 FYNNEI. Trimming stripped 4 bases from V and 7 bases from J, with 11 bases between. CDR3 sequence: CASSGEGLQPQHF. The DNA of the CDR3 is TGTGCCAGCAGTGGCGAGGGTTTGCAGCCCCAGCATTTT.

This clonotype was observed many times. The chain links TRBV9 to TRBJ1-6; no reliable D call. CDR1 is SGDLS and CDR2 is YYNGEE in the germline V gene. The V end lost 10 bases, the J end lost 9 bases, and 14 bases lay between the germline ends. The CDR3 runs 12 residues. CDR3 loop: CAPVLAPSPLHF. DNA of the CDR3: TGTGCCCCGGTACTGGCTCCTTCACCCCTCCACTTT.

The table lists this clonotype with a few counts. The chain couples TRBV7-9 to TRBJ1-1; 11 positions agree with TRBD1. J gave up 5 bases and V 6 bases, and 8 bases lay outside the gene matches. The CDR3 loop spans 15 amino acids. Germline loops: CDR1 SEHNR, CDR2 FQNEAQ (reference sequence). The CDR3 region has the DNA TGTGCCAGCAGTCCATCCGGGACAGGGGGAACTGAAGCTTTCTTT. It is translated as CASSPSGTGGTEAFF. The full variable domain, in which reference TRBV7-9 and TRBJ1-1 provide the parts outside the CDR3, is DTGVSQNPRHKITKRGQNVTFRCDPISEHNRLYWYRQTLGQGPEFLTYFQNEAQLEKSRLLSDRFSAERPKGSFSTLEIQRTEQGDSAMYLCASSPSGTGGTEAFFGQGTRLTVV.

The rearrangement joins TRBV27 to TRBJ2-3; 7 bases are shared with TRBD1. V shed 10 bases and J 3 bases; nucleotides not matched to a gene: 4. Per the germline V gene, CDR1 is MNHEY and CDR2 is SMNVEV (reference sequence). The CDR3 contains 12 residues. CDR3 DNA sequence: TGTGCCATCGGACAGGTAACAGATACGCAGTATTTT. This sequence encodes CAIGQVTDTQYF.

This clonotype was seen at least ten times. The chain is built from TRBV2 and TRBJ1-6; TRBD1 matches at 9 bases. J was trimmed by 7 bases and V by 7 bases; bases with no gene match: 8. Per the germline V gene, CDR1 is SNHLY and CDR2 is FYNNEI. This CDR3 contains 15 residues. CDR3 loop: CASTDRGDSNSPLHF. CDR3 in DNA: TGTGCCAGCACTGACAGGGGGGACAGCAATTCACCCCTCCACTTT.

This clonotype was recorded at least ten times. CDR3 in amino acids: CASRVKGDRTEAFF. CDR3 coding DNA: TGCGCCAGCAGAGTGAAGGGGGACCGCACTGAAGCTTTCTTT. V and J are TRBV5-1 and TRBJ1-1, with D perhaps TRBD1 (6 bases). The length of the CDR3 is 14 residues. V was trimmed by 5 bases and J by 4 bases, leaving 15 bases between them. CDR1 and CDR2 (germline): SGHRS, YFSETQ.

This clonotype was detected ten times or more. The genes are TRBV29-1 and TRBJ1-2; D is unresolved. Germline values: CDR1 SQVTM, CDR2 ANQGSEA. V lost 4 bases to trimming and J lost 7 bases, with 13 bases between them. The CDR3 is made up of 12 amino acids. The CDR3 is CSVARDVGGYTF. CDR3 nucleotide sequence: TGCAGCGTTGCTCGGGATGTGGGTGGCTACACCTTC.

This clonotype appeared many times. This chain uses TRBV6-2 or TRBV6-3 with TRBJ2-4; the match to TRBD2 covers 7 bases. Germline trimming cut 8 bases from V and 0 bases from J; bases unmatched to any gene: 4. The CDR3 is 14 amino acids. CDR1 and CDR2 (germline): MNHEY, SVGEGT. The CDR3, as DNA: TGTGCCAGCGGGAGGGGACTAGCCAAAAACATTCAGTACTTC. Its translation: CASGRGLAKNIQYF.

The CDR3 DNA sequence: TGTGCCAGCAGCCAAAAATATGGCTACACCTTC. Translation: CASSQKYGYTF. The chain recombines TRBV3-1 with TRBJ1-2; D is ambiguous. This CDR3 contains 11 residues. Germline values: CDR1 LGHDT, CDR2 YNNKEL (reference sequence). V shed 2 bases and J shed 5 bases, with 3 bases lying between them.

This clonotype was seen at least ten times. This rearrangement joins TRBV27 to TRBJ2-7; TRBD1 aligns across 8 bases. Germline-derived CDR1 and CDR2 are MNHEY and SMNVEV (reference sequence). Trimming removed 8 bases from V and 0 bases from J; junction bases left unmatched: 9. The CDR3 is 15 amino acids. The CDR3 sequence is CASEKGQGPSYEQYF. CDR3 nucleotide sequence: TGTGCCAGCGAAAAAGGACAGGGACCCTCCTACGAGCAGTACTTC.

This clonotype has at least ten counts. This chain uses TRBV20-1 with TRBJ1-1; D possibly corresponds to TRBD1 (6 bases). The V gene's germline CDR1 is DFQATT and CDR2 SNEGSKA (reference sequence). The CDR3 sequence is 15 residues long. The V end was cut by 1 base, the J end by 6 bases, with 18 bases between. The CDR3, as DNA: TGCAGTGCTAGAGGCGGCACAGGGATTATCGCTGAAGCTTTCTTT. It encodes CSARGGTGIIAEAFF.

This clonotype was detected only a few times. The chain joins TRBV13 to TRBJ2-3, with D perhaps being TRBD1 or TRBD2 (5 bases each). Germline CDR1 and CDR2: PRHDT and FYEKMQ (reference sequence). The length of the CDR3 is 18 residues. V lost 3 bases, J lost 0 bases, and 19 bases lay in between. For the CDR3, the DNA is TGTGCCAGCAGCTTCCGGGACGGTAAATTTATCAGCACAGATACGCAGTATTTT. Protein: CASSFRDGKFISTDTQYF.

In this sample, this clonotype turned up a few times. The V gene is TRBV5-3, the J gene TRBJ1-5; 8 nucleotides match TRBD1. TRBV5-3 belongs to the ORF category, with a function that is uncertain. The CDR3 extends over 14 amino acids. The trim removed 1 base at V and 4 bases at J, leaving 1 base unmatched. The CDR3 nucleotides read TGTGCCAGAAGCTTGAGGACAGGGAATCAGCCCCAGCATTTT. Translating gives CARSLRTGNQPQHF.

In this sample, this clonotype turned up a few times. V usage is TRBV29-1 and J usage is TRBJ2-7, with 11 bases lining up with TRBD2. Trimming cost V 5 bases and J 6 bases; bases outside gene matches: 6. Germline lookup yields CDR1 SQVTM and CDR2 ANQGSEA. This CDR3 is built from 13 residues. CDR3 region: CSVPLAGGIEQYF. CDR3 DNA sequence: TGCAGCGTTCCTTTAGCGGGGGGGATCGAGCAGTACTTC.

This clonotype was counted ten times or more. V gene TRBV3-1 combines with J gene TRBJ1-4; 8 positions agree with TRBD1. There are 17 residues in the CDR3. The V segment lost 4 bases and the J segment 0 bases; nucleotides outside the gene matches: 7. Germline CDR1 reads LGHDT; CDR2 reads YNNKEL (reference sequence). CDR3 DNA sequence: TGTGCCAGCAGCCTAGGACAGGGCGGTACAACTAATGAAAAACTGTTTTTT. It translates to CASSLGQGGTTNEKLFF.

In its sample, this clonotype was seen many times. The chain joins TRBV3-1 to TRBJ2-7, with 7 bases that match TRBD1. There are 13 residues in the CDR3. The junction had 7 bases not matched to a gene; V was cut back by 4 bases and J by 7 bases. Germline CDR1 and CDR2: LGHDT and YNNKEL (reference sequence). Here the CDR3 reads CASSPNSRGEQYF. CDR3 bases: TGTGCCAGCAGCCCGAATTCCAGGGGGGAGCAGTACTTC.

This clonotype showed up many times. The chain combines TRBV10-3 with TRBJ1-1; D not resolved. V was trimmed by 3 bases and J by 1 base, leaving 12 bases between them. The germline V gene encodes CDR1 ENHRY and CDR2 SYGVKD. This CDR3 is built from 15 residues. CDR3 protein: CAISDFSRQNTEAFF. The CDR3 DNA is TGTGCCATCAGTGATTTTAGTCGACAGAACACTGAAGCTTTCTTT.

This clonotype was recorded many times. The chain links TRBV5-1 to TRBJ2-5; D assignment may be TRBD1 or TRBD2 (5 bases each). The CDR3 runs 14 residues. The germline gives CDR1 SGHRS, CDR2 YFSETQ. Trimming pared 2 bases from V and 3 bases from J, leaving 11 bases between. Here the CDR3 DNA reads TGCGCCAGCAGCTTCTGGGGGTCAGAAGAGACCCAGTACTTC. As protein: CASSFWGSEETQYF.

In this sample, this clonotype turned up many times. V is TRBV6-5 and J is TRBJ2-5, with 7 bases that match TRBD2. Losses at the gene ends were 7 bases for V and 4 bases for J; bases not matched to a gene: 9. The CDR3 runs to 14 residues. Germline assignment: CDR1 MNHEY and CDR2 SVGAGI. As DNA, the CDR3 is TGTGCCAGCACCAAACCGGGGGGAAGAGAGACCCAGTACTTC. Its protein is CASTKPGGRETQYF.

This clonotype occurred a few times. The V call is TRBV7-9, the J call TRBJ2-1; the match to TRBD2 covers 7 bases. Germline V gives CDR1 SEHNR, CDR2 FQNEAQ (reference sequence). The CDR3 runs to 15 residues. V was pared by 5 bases and J by 7 bases, with 11 bases of the junction left unmatched. The CDR3 reads CASSQATLGGNEQFF. In DNA form, the CDR3 reads TGTGCCAGCAGCCAAGCCACCCTGGGGGGGAATGAGCAGTTCTTC.

About this clonotype itself: This may arise from a read error, as a much more abundant clone is one base away. The chain links TRBV19 to TRBJ2-1; 7 bases are a match to TRBD2. This CDR3 spans 19 amino acids. Germline values: CDR1 LNHDA, CDR2 SQIVND (reference sequence). The CDR3 loop reads CASRKYRGSGQNKENGQFF. As DNA, the CDR3 is TGTGCCAGTAGGAAGTATAGGGGTAGCGGGCAAAACAAGGAGAATGGGCAGTTCTTC. Drawing the rest from reference TRBV19 and TRBJ2-1, the complete variable domain is DGGITQSPKYLFRKEGQNVTLSCEQNLNHDAMYWYRQDPGQGLRLIYYSQIVNDFQKGDIAEGYSVSREKKESFPLTVTSAQKNPTAFYLCASRKYRGSGQNKENGQFFGPGTRLTVL.

This clonotype has more than one count but fewer than ten. V usage is TRBV5-1 and J usage is TRBJ2-2, with 14 bases fitting TRBD2. This CDR3 region has 21 residues. V lost 0 bases, J lost 2 bases, and 12 bases stayed unmatched. The germline V gene has CDR1 SGHRS and CDR2 YFSETQ. The CDR3 region has the DNA TGCGCCAGCAGCTTGGATCCGCACGGGACTAGCGGGGGCACTAACACCGGGGAGCTGTTTTTT. It translates to CASSLDPHGTSGGTNTGELFF.

This clonotype appeared many times. The rearrangement joins TRBV28 to TRBJ1-1; a possible D gene is TRBD1 (5 bases). V lost 3 bases to trimming and J lost 1 base, with 9 bases between them. Germline values: CDR1 MDHEN, CDR2 SYDVKM. The CDR3 sequence is 14 residues long. The CDR3 sequence is CASSLATANTEAFF. Here the CDR3 DNA reads TGTGCCAGCAGTTTGGCGACAGCGAACACTGAAGCTTTCTTT.

This clonotype was detected ten times or more. CDR3 bases: TGTGCCAGCAGTTTGCTGTACTCGGGACAGATCTACGAGCAGTACTTC. Translation: CASSLLYSGQIYEQYF. The chain uses TRBV12-3 or TRBV12-4 and TRBJ2-7, with 7 nucleotides matching TRBD1. The V segment lost 3 bases and the J segment 3 bases; nucleotides outside the gene matches: 11. This CDR3 is 16 amino acids long.

This clonotype was seen a handful of times. The chain recombines TRBV5-6 with TRBJ1-1, with D perhaps TRBD1 (5 bases). The CDR3 is made up of 16 amino acids. Trimming pared 2 bases from V and 13 bases from J, leaving 27 bases between. CDR1 is SGHDT and CDR2 is YYEEEE in the germline V gene. DNA of the CDR3: TGTGCCAGCAGCTTATTCTCTCAGGGACTGGTGTCGGAGGTTTTCTTT. Translating gives CASSLFSQGLVSEVFF.

This clonotype appeared many times. The chain is built from TRBV2 and TRBJ1-2; D not certain. The CDR3 runs to 15 residues. Per the germline V gene, CDR1 is SNHLY and CDR2 is FYNNEI. V dropped 2 bases and J dropped 4 bases, with 14 bases sitting between them. CDR3 nucleotides: TGTGCCAGCAGTGAACGGCCCCAAAGCTCCTATGGCTACACCTTC. Protein sequence: CASSERPQSSYGYTF.

This chain connects TRBV29-1 to TRBJ2-1; 9 positions match TRBD2. Per the germline V gene, CDR1 is SQVTM and CDR2 is ANQGSEA. The CDR3 is 14 residues long. V shed 2 bases and J 7 bases; nucleotides not matched to a gene: 6. The CDR3, as DNA: TGCAGCGTTGAACGGCGGGGGGGTAATAATGAGCAGTTCTTC. It translates to CSVERRGGNNEQFF.

This clonotype was counted ten times or more. The chain couples TRBV7-8 to TRBJ2-3; D perhaps matches TRBD2 (7 bases). With 3 bases removed from V and 4 bases from J, the gap between germline ends came to 11 bases. The CDR3 has 14 residues. CDR1 and CDR2 from the germline V gene are SGHVS and FQNEAQ. The CDR3 loop is CASSFGGASDTQYF. The CDR3 DNA reads TGTGCCAGCAGCTTTGGGGGGGCCTCAGATACGCAGTATTTT.

This clonotype has at least ten counts. V and J are TRBV5-4 and TRBJ1-1, with 11 bases lining up with TRBD1. Per germline, CDR1 SGHNT and CDR2 YYREEE (reference sequence). J gave up 3 bases and V 4 bases, and 8 bases lay outside the gene matches. The CDR3 runs 16 residues. As DNA, the CDR3 is TGTGCCAGCAGCCGGACAGGGGGCAAAACGGACACTGAAGCTTTCTTT. It yields the protein CASSRTGGKTDTEAFF.